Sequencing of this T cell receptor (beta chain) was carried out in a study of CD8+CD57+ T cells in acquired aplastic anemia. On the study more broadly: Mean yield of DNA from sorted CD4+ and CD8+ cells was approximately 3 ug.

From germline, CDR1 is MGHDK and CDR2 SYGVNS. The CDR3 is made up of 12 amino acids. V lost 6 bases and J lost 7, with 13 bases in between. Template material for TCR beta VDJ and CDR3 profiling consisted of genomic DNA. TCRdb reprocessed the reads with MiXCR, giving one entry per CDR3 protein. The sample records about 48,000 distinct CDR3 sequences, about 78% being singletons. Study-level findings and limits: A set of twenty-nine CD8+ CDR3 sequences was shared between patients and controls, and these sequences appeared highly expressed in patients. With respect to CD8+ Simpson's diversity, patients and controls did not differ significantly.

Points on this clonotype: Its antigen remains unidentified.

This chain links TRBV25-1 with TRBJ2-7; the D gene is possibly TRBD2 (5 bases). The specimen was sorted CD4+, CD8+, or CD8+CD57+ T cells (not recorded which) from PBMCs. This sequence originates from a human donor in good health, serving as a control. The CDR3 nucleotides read TGTGCCAGCAGGGGCAGGACTGTAGAGCAGTACTTC. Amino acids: CASRGRTVEQYF.